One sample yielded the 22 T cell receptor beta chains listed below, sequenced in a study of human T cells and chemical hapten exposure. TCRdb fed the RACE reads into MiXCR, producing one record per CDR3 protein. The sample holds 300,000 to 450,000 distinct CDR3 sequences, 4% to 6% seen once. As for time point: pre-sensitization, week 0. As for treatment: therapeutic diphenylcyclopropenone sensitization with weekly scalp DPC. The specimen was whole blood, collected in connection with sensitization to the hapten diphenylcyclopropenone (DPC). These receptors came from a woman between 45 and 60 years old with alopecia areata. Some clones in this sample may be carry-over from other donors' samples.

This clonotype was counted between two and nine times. For the CDR3, the DNA is TGCAGCGTTGAAGACCCCGGTCGGACCACTGAAGCTTTCTTT. This gives the protein CSVEDPGRTTEAFF. V usage is TRBV29-1 and J usage is TRBJ1-1; D remains unclear. The CDR3 extends over 14 amino acids. Trimming took off 0 bases at V and 4 bases at J, with 12 bases between the two ends. Germline values: CDR1 SQVTM, CDR2 ANQGSEA.

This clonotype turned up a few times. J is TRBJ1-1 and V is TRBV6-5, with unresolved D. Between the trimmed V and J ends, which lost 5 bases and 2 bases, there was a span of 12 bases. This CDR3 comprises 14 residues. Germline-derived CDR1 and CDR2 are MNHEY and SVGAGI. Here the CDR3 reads CASSPPFGNTEAFF. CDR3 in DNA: TGTGCCAGCAGTCCTCCCTTTGGCAACACTGAAGCTTTCTTT.

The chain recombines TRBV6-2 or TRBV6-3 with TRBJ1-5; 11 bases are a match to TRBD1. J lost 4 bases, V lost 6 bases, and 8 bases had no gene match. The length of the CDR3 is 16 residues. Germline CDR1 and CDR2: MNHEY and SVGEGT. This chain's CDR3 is CASRGQGVTQNQPQHF. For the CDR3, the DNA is TGTGCCAGCAGGGGACAGGGGGTTACCCAGAATCAGCCCCAGCATTTT.

In DNA, the CDR3 is TGTGCCAGCAGTGAAGAATGGGCCTACAATCAGCCCCAGCATTTT. Protein: CASSEEWAYNQPQHF. The chain recombines TRBV6-1 with TRBJ1-5, with D unresolved. CDR1 is MNHNS, CDR2 SASEGT, per germline. Trimming took 1 base from V and 3 from J, leaving 10 bases between them. The CDR3 is 15 residues long.

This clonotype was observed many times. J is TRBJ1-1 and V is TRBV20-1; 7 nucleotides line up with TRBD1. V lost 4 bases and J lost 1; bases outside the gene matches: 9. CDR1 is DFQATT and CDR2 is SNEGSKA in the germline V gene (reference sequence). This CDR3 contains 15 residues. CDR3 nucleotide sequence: TGCAGTGCTACTAAACAGGGGACAGCGAACACTGAAGCTTTCTTT. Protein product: CSATKQGTANTEAFF.

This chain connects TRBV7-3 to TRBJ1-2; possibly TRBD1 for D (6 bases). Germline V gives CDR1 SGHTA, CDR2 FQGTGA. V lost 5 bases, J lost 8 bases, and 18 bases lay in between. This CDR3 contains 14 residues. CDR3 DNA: TGTGCCAGCAGCCCCGGTGGGGGGGCAGGGGGCTACACCTTC. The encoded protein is CASSPGGGAGGYTF. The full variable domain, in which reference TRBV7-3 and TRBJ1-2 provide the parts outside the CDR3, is GAGVSQTPSNKVTEKGKYVELRCDPISGHTALYWYRQSLGQGPEFLIYFQGTGAADDSGLPNDRFFAVRPEGSVSTLKIQRTERGDSAVYLCASSPGGGAGGYTFGSGTRLTVV.

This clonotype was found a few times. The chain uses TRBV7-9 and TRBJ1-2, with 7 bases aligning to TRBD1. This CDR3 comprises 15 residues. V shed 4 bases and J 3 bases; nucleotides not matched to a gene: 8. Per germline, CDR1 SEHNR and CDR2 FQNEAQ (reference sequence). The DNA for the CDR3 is TGTGCCAGCAGCTCAACAGGGGCGCCGTACTATGGCTACACCTTC. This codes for CASSSTGAPYYGYTF.

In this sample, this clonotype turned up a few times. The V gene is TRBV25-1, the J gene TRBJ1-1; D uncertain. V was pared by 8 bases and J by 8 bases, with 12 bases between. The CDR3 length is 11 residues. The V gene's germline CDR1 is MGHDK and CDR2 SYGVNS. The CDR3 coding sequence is TGTGCCAGCCTGGACGGACGAGAAGCTTTCTTT. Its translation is CASLDGREAFF.

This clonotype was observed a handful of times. CDR3 nucleotides: TGCAGCGTTGAGAGGGACGAGGATGAGCAGTTCTTC. Residues: CSVERDEDEQFF. The chain uses TRBV29-1 and TRBJ2-1, with D possibly being TRBD1 or TRBD2 (5 bases each). The CDR3 contains 12 residues. The germline V gene encodes CDR1 SQVTM and CDR2 ANQGSEA. Trimming stripped 3 bases from V and 8 bases from J, with 11 bases between.

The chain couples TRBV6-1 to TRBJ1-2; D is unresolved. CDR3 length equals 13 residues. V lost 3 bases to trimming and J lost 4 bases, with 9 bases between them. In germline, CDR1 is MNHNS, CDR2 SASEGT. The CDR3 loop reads CASSDDITYGYTF. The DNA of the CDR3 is TGTGCCAGCAGTGACGACATAACCTATGGCTACACCTTC.

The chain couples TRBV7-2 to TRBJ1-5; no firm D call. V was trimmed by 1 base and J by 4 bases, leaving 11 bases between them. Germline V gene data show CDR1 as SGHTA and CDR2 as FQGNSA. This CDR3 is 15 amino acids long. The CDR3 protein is CASSLGNSGNQPQHF. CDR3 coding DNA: TGTGCCAGCAGCTTAGGAAACTCGGGTAATCAGCCCCAGCATTTT.

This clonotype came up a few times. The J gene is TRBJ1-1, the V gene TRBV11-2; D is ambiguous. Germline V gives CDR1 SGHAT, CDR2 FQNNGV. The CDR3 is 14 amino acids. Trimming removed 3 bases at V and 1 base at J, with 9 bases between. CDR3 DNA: TGTGCCAGCAGCTTCACCACTTCGAACACTGAAGCTTTCTTT. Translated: CASSFTTSNTEAFF.

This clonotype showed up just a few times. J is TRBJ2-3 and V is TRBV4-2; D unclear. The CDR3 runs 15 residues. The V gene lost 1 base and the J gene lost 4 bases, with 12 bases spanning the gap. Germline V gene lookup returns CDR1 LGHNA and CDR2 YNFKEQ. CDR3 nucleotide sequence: TGTGCCAGCAGCCAAGGATATGGATTAGCAGATACGCAGTATTTT. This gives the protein CASSQGYGLADTQYF.

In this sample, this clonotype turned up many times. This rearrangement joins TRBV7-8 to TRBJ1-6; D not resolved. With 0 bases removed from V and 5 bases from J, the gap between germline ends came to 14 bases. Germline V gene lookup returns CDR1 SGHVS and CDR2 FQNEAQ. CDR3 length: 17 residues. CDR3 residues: CASSLARLQYNNSPLHF. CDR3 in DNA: TGTGCCAGCAGCTTAGCGAGGTTGCAATACAATAATTCACCCCTCCACTTT.

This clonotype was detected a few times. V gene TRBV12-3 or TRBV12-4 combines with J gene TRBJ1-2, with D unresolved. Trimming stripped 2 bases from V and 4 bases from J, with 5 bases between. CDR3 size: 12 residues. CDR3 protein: CASSLWFYGYTF. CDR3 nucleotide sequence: TGTGCCAGCAGTTTATGGTTCTATGGCTACACCTTC.

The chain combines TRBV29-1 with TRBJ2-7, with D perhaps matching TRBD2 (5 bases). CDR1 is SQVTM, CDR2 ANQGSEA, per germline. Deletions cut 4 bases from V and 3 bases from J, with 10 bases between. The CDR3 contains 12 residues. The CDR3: CSVAEDFYEQYF. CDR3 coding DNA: TGCAGCGTTGCGGAGGATTTCTACGAGCAGTACTTC.

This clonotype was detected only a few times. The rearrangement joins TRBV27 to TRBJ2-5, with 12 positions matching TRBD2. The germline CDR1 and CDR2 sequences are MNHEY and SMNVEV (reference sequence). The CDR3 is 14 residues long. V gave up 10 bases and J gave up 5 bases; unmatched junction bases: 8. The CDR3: CATKTSGSMETQYF. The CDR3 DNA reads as TGTGCCACCAAGACTAGCGGGAGTATGGAGACCCAGTACTTC.

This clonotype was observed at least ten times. The chain's CDR3 is CASSQDQGGGSPLHF. The DNA for the CDR3 is TGTGCCAGCAGCCAAGATCAAGGGGGCGGGTCACCCCTCCACTTT. The V and J genes are TRBV4-2 and TRBJ1-6; 7 nucleotides line up with TRBD1. The CDR3 spans 15 residues. Germline V CDR1 and CDR2: LGHNA, YNFKEQ. The J segment lost 10 bases and the V segment lost 0 bases, leaving 6 bases of the junction unmatched.

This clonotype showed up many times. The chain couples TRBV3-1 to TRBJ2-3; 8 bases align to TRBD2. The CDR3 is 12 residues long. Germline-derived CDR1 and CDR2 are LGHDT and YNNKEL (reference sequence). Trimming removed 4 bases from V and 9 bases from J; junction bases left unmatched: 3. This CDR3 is CASSPSGGTQYF. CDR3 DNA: TGTGCCAGCAGCCCAAGCGGGGGAACGCAGTATTTT.

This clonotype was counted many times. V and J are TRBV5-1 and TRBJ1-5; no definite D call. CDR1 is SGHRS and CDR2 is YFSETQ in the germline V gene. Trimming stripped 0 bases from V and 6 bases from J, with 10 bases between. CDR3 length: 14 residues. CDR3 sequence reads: CASSLDSSTQPQHF. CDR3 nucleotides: TGCGCCAGCAGCTTGGATTCTTCAACTCAGCCCCAGCATTTT.

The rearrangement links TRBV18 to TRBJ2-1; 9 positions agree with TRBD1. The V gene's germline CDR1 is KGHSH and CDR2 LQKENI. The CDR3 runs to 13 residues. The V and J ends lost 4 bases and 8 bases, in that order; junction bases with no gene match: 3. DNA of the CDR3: TGTGCCAGCTCACTACAGGGGGCGGATGAGCAGTTCTTC. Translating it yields CASSLQGADEQFF.

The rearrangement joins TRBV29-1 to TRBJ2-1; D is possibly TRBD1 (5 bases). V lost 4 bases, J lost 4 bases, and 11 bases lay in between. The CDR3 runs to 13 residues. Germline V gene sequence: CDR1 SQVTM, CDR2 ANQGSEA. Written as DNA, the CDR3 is TGCAGCGTTGCAGGGTTGCTTTACAATGAGCAGTTCTTC. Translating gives CSVAGLLYNEQFF.